The rows below give T cell receptor beta chains drawn from one sample of a study of OX40 agonist ivuxolimab in advanced cancers. TCRdb keeps only in-frame clones here, not all; method: immunoSEQ multiplex PCR. The sample contains 70,000 to 80,000 clones, approximately 89% of which appear only once. Sequences were derived from CD4+ or CD8+ T cells sorted from blood, sampled in a trial of the OX40 agonist ivuxolimab. These receptors came from an adult with an advanced solid tumor such as melanoma, head and neck, liver or kidney cancer. CDR3s include the opening cysteine and the closing phenylalanine or tryptophan.

cdr3_aa: CASSMARGSSEQYF
j_call: TRBJ2-7
v_call: TRBV19

cdr3_aa: CASTYRSVDNTEAFF
j_call: TRBJ1-1
v_call: TRBV10-1

cdr3_aa: CASSRQTGGETQYF
j_call: TRBJ2-5
v_call: TRBV4-1

cdr3_aa: CASSEISGMGNSPLHF
j_call: TRBJ1-6
v_call: TRBV6-1

cdr3_aa: CASTTAGLASEQFF
j_call: TRBJ2-1
v_call: TRBV19

cdr3_aa: CASSPSPGTANEKLFF
j_call: TRBJ1-4
v_call: TRBV4-2

cdr3_aa: CASSFVGGNGELFF
j_call: TRBJ2-2
v_call: TRBV7-2

cdr3_aa: CASSRRLPGQGEKLFF
j_call: TRBJ1-4
v_call: TRBV16

cdr3_aa: CAWSSNSPLHF
j_call: TRBJ1-6
v_call: TRBV30

cdr3_aa: CASSLQGYEQYF
j_call: TRBJ2-7
v_call: TRBV28

cdr3_aa: CAISERAEDTEAFF
j_call: TRBJ1-1
v_call: TRBV10-3

cdr3_aa: CASSDEGQANQPQHF
j_call: TRBJ1-5
v_call: TRBV2

cdr3_aa: CASSQTSGQNQPQHF
j_call: TRBJ1-5
v_call: TRBV7-3

cdr3_aa: CASSGSGFSGNTIYF
j_call: TRBJ1-3
v_call: TRBV18

cdr3_aa: CASSGTSGSYTDTQYF
j_call: TRBJ2-3
v_call: TRBV5-1

cdr3_aa: CASSQGGGPLGAFF
j_call: TRBJ1-1
v_call: TRBV14

cdr3_aa: CASSQGSGGLNNEQFF
j_call: TRBJ2-1
v_call: TRBV4-2

cdr3_aa: CASSYGTDIINEQFF
j_call: TRBJ2-1
v_call: TRBV11-3

cdr3_aa: CASSVGLGIGENGYTF
j_call: TRBJ1-2
v_call: TRBV9

cdr3_aa: CASSSQTEAYGYTF
j_call: TRBJ1-2
v_call: TRBV7-8

cdr3_aa: CASSLGRGSEKLFF
j_call: TRBJ1-4
v_call: TRBV5-6

cdr3_aa: CASSPMTGNYEQYF
j_call: TRBJ2-7
v_call: TRBV6-6

cdr3_aa: CASLRTGTGNYGYTF
j_call: TRBJ1-2
v_call: TRBV6-1

cdr3_aa: CASSDLDAGELFF
j_call: TRBJ2-2
v_call: TRBV5-1

cdr3_aa: CASSLSPVEGAYEQYF
j_call: TRBJ2-7
v_call: TRBV5-1

cdr3_aa: CASSLIGVRDTGELFF
j_call: TRBJ2-2
v_call: TRBV14

cdr3_aa: CAWNPSGTWGGYTF
j_call: TRBJ1-2
v_call: TRBV30

cdr3_aa: CASTPYGTGVYEQFF
j_call: TRBJ2-1
v_call: TRBV19

cdr3_aa: CASSPLGEVQHF
j_call: TRBJ2-7
v_call: TRBV6-6

cdr3_aa: CASSPFGRAKETQYF
j_call: TRBJ2-5
v_call: TRBV7-8

cdr3_aa: CAWSAKTEQYF
j_call: TRBJ2-7
v_call: TRBV30

cdr3_aa: CASSEEWGTGEDGYTF
j_call: TRBJ1-2
v_call: TRBV2

cdr3_aa: CASTRKVDSGANVLTF
j_call: TRBJ2-6
v_call: TRBV6-6

cdr3_aa: CASSLEAGELFF
j_call: TRBJ2-2
v_call: TRBV7-9

cdr3_aa: CASSLARQGHRFF
j_call: TRBJ2-1
v_call: TRBV11-2

cdr3_aa: CAWGRQDNQPQHF
j_call: TRBJ1-5
v_call: TRBV30

cdr3_aa: CASTLGSSGANVLTF
j_call: TRBJ2-6
v_call: TRBV6-5

cdr3_aa: CASSLSQAGYGYTF
j_call: TRBJ1-2
v_call: TRBV7-2

cdr3_aa: CASSLYDRSRGYTF
j_call: TRBJ1-2
v_call: TRBV7-8

cdr3_aa: CASSLDLGDNEQFF
j_call: TRBJ2-1
v_call: TRBV7-9

cdr3_aa: CASSNLAGFSNQPQHF
j_call: TRBJ1-5
v_call: TRBV28

cdr3_aa: CATDRGLDQPQHF
j_call: TRBJ1-5
v_call: TRBV19

cdr3_aa: CASSADRHRTLHF
j_call: TRBJ1-6
v_call: TRBV7-2

cdr3_aa: CASSRERTGELFF
j_call: TRBJ2-2
v_call: TRBV6-5

cdr3_aa: CASSLGTFTARANYGYTF
j_call: TRBJ1-2
v_call: TRBV7-6

cdr3_aa: CASSSRGAADTQYF
j_call: TRBJ2-3
v_call: TRBV7-2

cdr3_aa: CASSTGTGLNTEAFF
j_call: TRBJ1-1
v_call: TRBV7-9

cdr3_aa: CASSLQGYGNTIYF
j_call: TRBJ1-3
v_call: TRBV7-9

cdr3_aa: CASSEMGLAHNEQFF
j_call: TRBJ2-1
v_call: TRBV2

cdr3_aa: CASSSGRSSGNTIYF
j_call: TRBJ1-3
v_call: TRBV7-2

cdr3_aa: CASSLDRDYRNTQYF
j_call: TRBJ2-3
v_call: TRBV7-2